Each of the 14 T cell receptor beta chains below was sequenced from the same sample in a study of blood T cell repertoires in COVID-19. Data came from immunoSEQ multiplex PCR; TCRdb stores just in-frame clones and leaves some out. This table has roughly 250,000 clones, about four fifths appearing once. Source material: peripheral blood. The receptor set was obtained from a woman older than 75 with acute or convalescent COVID-19.

J is TRBJ1-2 and V is TRBV19; tentative D call: TRBD1 (6 bases). Looked up from germline, CDR1 is LNHDA and CDR2 is SQIVND (reference sequence). The germline V and J ends were trimmed by 10 bases and 4 bases, with 19 bases remaining between them. CDR3 length: 14 amino acids. The CDR3 nucleotides read TGTGCCACTCGACCCAAGGACAGATCCTATGGCTACACCTTC. Protein sequence: CATRPKDRSYGYTF. The variable domain in full, completed from reference TRBV19 and TRBJ1-2, reads DGGITQSPKYLFRKEGQNVTLSCEQNLNHDAMYWYRQDPGQGLRLIYYSQIVNDFQKGDIAEGYSVSREKKESFPLTVTSAQKNPTAFYLCATRPKDRSYGYTFGSGTRLTVV.

This chain links TRBV30 with TRBJ1-1; D remains ambiguous. V was pared by 5 bases and J by 1 base, with 5 bases between. Germline values: CDR1 GTSNPN, CDR2 SVGIG (reference sequence). The CDR3 contains 11 residues. The DNA for the CDR3 is TGTGCCTGGGTCAAGAACACTGAAGCTTTCTTT. Protein sequence: CAWVKNTEAFF.

The gene calls are TRBV7-2 and TRBJ2-1, with D unresolved. This CDR3 is built from 13 residues. Trimming removed 5 bases from V and 2 bases from J, with 7 bases in between. Germline V lookup: CDR1 SGHTA, CDR2 FQGNSA. CDR3 coding DNA: TGTGCCAGCAGCCCAAGAGCCTACAATGAGCAGTTCTTC. Amino acid sequence: CASSPRAYNEQFF.

The rearrangement uses TRBV28 and TRBJ1-1; D not certain. CDR1 is MDHEN and CDR2 is SYDVKM in the germline V gene. V lost 6 bases and J lost 4, with 15 bases in between. CDR3 length equals 14 residues. The CDR3 region has the DNA TGTGCCAGCAGGCCCCCACCCAGATTCACTGAAGCTTTCTTT. It codes for CASRPPPRFTEAFF.

This clone was observed a handful of times. The genes are TRBV7-6 and TRBJ2-5; the match to TRBD2 covers 12 bases. V was pared by 3 bases and J by 4 bases, with 9 bases of the junction left unmatched. The CDR3 totals 17 residues. Germline values: CDR1 SGHVS, CDR2 FNYEAQ. The CDR3 DNA sequence: TGTGCCAGCAGCTTGGGACTAGCGGGTCTCTTGGGAGAGACCCAGTACTTC. Residues: CASSLGLAGLLGETQYF.

CDR3 region: CASSRTGDMNTGELFF. The CDR3 bases are TGCGCCAGCAGCCGTACAGGGGATATGAACACCGGGGAGCTGTTTTTT. The V call is TRBV5-1, the J call TRBJ2-2; 7 nucleotides line up with TRBD1. With V trimmed by 4 bases and J by 1 base, 7 bases remained unmatched. Per germline, CDR1 SGHRS and CDR2 YFSETQ. This CDR3 has 16 residues. The full variable domain, with the rest looked up from reference TRBV5-1 and TRBJ2-2, is KAGVTQTPRYLIKTRGQQVTLSCSPISGHRSVSWYQQTPGQGLQFLFEYFSETQRNKGNFPGRFSGRQFSNSRSEMNVSTLELGDSALYLCASSRTGDMNTGELFFGEGSRLTVL.

This clone was counted at least ten times. V and J are TRBV28 and TRBJ1-6; unclear D gene. CDR3 size: 17 residues. CDR1 is MDHEN and CDR2 is SYDVKM in the germline V gene. Trimming removed 0 bases from V and 2 bases from J, with 11 bases in between. The CDR3 here is CASSLWPRETYNSPLHF. The CDR3 DNA is TGTGCCAGCAGTTTATGGCCACGGGAGACCTATAATTCACCCCTCCACTTT.

This chain links TRBV12-3 or TRBV12-4 with TRBJ2-7, with TRBD1 matching over 8 bases. This CDR3 comprises 12 residues. V lost 3 bases, J lost 5 bases, and 0 bases stayed unmatched. CDR3 sequence: CASSLDRDEQYF. The CDR3, as DNA: TGTGCCAGCAGTTTGGACAGGGACGAGCAGTACTTC.

The J gene is TRBJ1-2, the V gene TRBV24-1; TRBD1 matches 11 bases. Germline CDR1 KGHDR, CDR2 SFDVKD. The J segment lost 1 base and the V segment lost 7 bases, leaving 4 bases of the junction unmatched. The CDR3 runs 15 residues. In nucleotides, the CDR3 is TGTGCCACCAGAGGGGGACAGGGGGATAACTATGGCTACACCTTC. It yields the protein CATRGGQGDNYGYTF.

This clone was seen only once. This chain links TRBV19 with TRBJ1-6, with 8 bases fitting TRBD1. Trimming took 5 bases from V and 9 from J; bases not matched to a gene: 12. This CDR3 has 16 residues. Germline CDR1 and CDR2: LNHDA and SQIVND (reference sequence). The CDR3 spells CASSPDRVESGSPLHF. For the CDR3, the DNA is TGTGCCAGTAGTCCGGACAGGGTTGAATCGGGTTCACCCCTCCACTTT.

This chain joins TRBV27 and TRBJ1-1; 9 bases fit TRBD1. The CDR3 has 16 residues. V shed 5 bases, J shed 3 bases, and the junction held 10 bases outside the gene matches. Germline V lookup: CDR1 MNHEY, CDR2 SMNVEV (reference sequence). The CDR3 is CASSPGQGRPYTEAFF. The CDR3 DNA follows: TGTGCCAGCAGTCCGGGACAGGGACGGCCCTACACTGAAGCTTTCTTT.

This chain connects TRBV5-1 to TRBJ2-7; 10 bases line up with TRBD2. This CDR3 has 14 amino acids. Germline-derived CDR1 and CDR2 are SGHRS and YFSETQ. Trimming cost V 6 bases and J 5 bases; bases outside gene matches: 8. The chain's CDR3 is CASTGVAGGDEQYF. The CDR3 DNA follows: TGCGCCAGCACGGGTGTAGCGGGGGGAGACGAGCAGTACTTC.

The V and J genes are TRBV9 and TRBJ1-6, with 7 positions matching TRBD1. The trim removed 4 bases at V and 6 bases at J, leaving 10 bases unmatched. Per the germline V gene, CDR1 is SGDLS and CDR2 is YYNGEE. The CDR3 is 16 residues long. The DNA for the CDR3 is TGTGCCAGCAGCCCCCGTCCGGGACAGATTAATTCACCCCTCCACTTT. Amino acids: CASSPRPGQINSPLHF.

V gene TRBV5-1 combines with J gene TRBJ1-5; D might be TRBD1 (5 bases). Germline loops: CDR1 SGHRS, CDR2 YFSETQ. The V end lost 10 bases, the J end lost 2 bases, and 16 bases lay between the germline ends. This CDR3 region has 14 residues. Here the CDR3 reads CAPRAGGGNQPQHF. DNA of the CDR3: TGCGCCCCCCGCGCCGGGGGGGGCAATCAGCCCCAGCATTTT. Using reference TRBV5-1 and TRBJ1-5 for the parts outside the CDR3, the full variable domain is KAGVTQTPRYLIKTRGQQVTLSCSPISGHRSVSWYQQTPGQGLQFLFEYFSETQRNKGNFPGRFSGRQFSNSRSEMNVSTLELGDSALYLCAPRAGGGNQPQHFGDGTRLSIL.